Below are 32 T cell receptor beta chains sequenced from a single sample in a study of beta chain features in type 1 diabetes. Reverse transcription of all isolated RNA meant that expressed TCRB transcripts were sequenced. Data came from immunoSEQ multiplex PCR; TCRdb stores just in-frame clones and leaves some out. The top ten hold around 0.015% of the sample, which has about 360,000 clones, 10% to 15% seen once. Sequenced input: naive CD4+ T cells from blood. The receptors come from a man in his late teens or twenties in good health.

The rearrangement links TRBV28 to TRBJ2-7; D may be TRBD2 (5 bases). The CDR3 is made up of 14 amino acids. The germline V gene has CDR1 MDHEN and CDR2 SYDVKM. Trimming shortened V by 3 bases and J by 6 bases, and 15 bases separated the two germline ends. The CDR3 here is CASSFPGIRGEQYF. The CDR3 nucleotides are TGTGCCAGCAGTTTCCCGGGAATTAGAGGCGAGCAGTACTTC. Using reference TRBV28 and TRBJ2-7 for the parts outside the CDR3, the full variable domain is DVKVTQSSRYLVKRTGEKVFLECVQDMDHENMFWYRQDPGLGLRLIYFSYDVKMKEKGDIPEGYSVSREKKERFSLILESASTNQTSMYLCASSFPGIRGEQYFGPGTRLTVT.

In this sample, this clone turned up once. The CDR3 loop reads CASSQVIRSPLHF. The DNA for the CDR3 is TGCGCCAGCAGCCAAGTAATACGGTCACCCCTCCACTTT. V usage is TRBV4-1 and J usage is TRBJ1-6; D call uncertain. The germline V gene has CDR1 MGHRA and CDR2 YSYEKL. The V end was cut by 1 base, the J end by 10 bases, with 8 bases between. This CDR3 comprises 13 residues.

The sample holds a few counts of this clone. The V call is TRBV28, the J call TRBJ1-5; D is unresolved. Germline CDR1 and CDR2: MDHEN and SYDVKM. Trimming pared 6 bases from V and 7 bases from J, leaving 7 bases between. The CDR3 covers 11 residues. This chain's CDR3 is CASRGRQPQHF. In DNA, the CDR3 is TGTGCCAGCAGGGGCCGCCAGCCCCAGCATTTT.

This clone was counted a few times. V and J are TRBV7-2 and TRBJ2-7; TRBD2 matches 8 bases. V dropped 6 bases and J dropped 0; count of bases not matched to a gene: 10. This CDR3 contains 16 residues. Germline V gene sequence: CDR1 SGHTA, CDR2 FQGNSA. CDR3 sequence (DNA): TGTGCCAGCAGTCAAGCGGGGACTAGGAGCTCCTACGAGCAGTACTTC. Translated: CASSQAGTRSSYEQYF.

The V gene is TRBV21-1, the J gene TRBJ2-3; TRBD1 is taken as the D call from the table, unchecked against the DNA. TRBV21-1 is labeled a pseudogene. This CDR3 is 16 amino acids long. CDR3 in DNA: TGTGCCAGCAGCCTCTTAAAGGAACAGGACGTGGATACGCAGTATTTT. It specifies CASSLLKEQDVDTQYF.

The chain's CDR3 is CASRFGHGNEQFF. Here the CDR3 DNA reads TGTGCCAGCAGATTCGGACACGGCAATGAGCAGTTCTTC. The J gene is TRBJ2-1, the V gene TRBV6-5, with D possibly being TRBD1 (5 bases). This CDR3 spans 13 amino acids. V gave up 6 bases and J gave up 6 bases, with 12 bases separating them. CDR1 is MNHEY, CDR2 SVGAGI, per germline.

V and J are TRBV4-3 and TRBJ2-3; TRBD2 agrees at 12 bases. The CDR3 contains 16 residues. Looked up from germline, CDR1 is LGHNA and CDR2 is YSLEER. The ends lost 0 bases at V and 9 bases at J; junction bases unmatched: 7. CDR3 bases: TGCGCCAGCAGCCAAGATGCTCTAGCGGGAGGGCCGACGCAGTATTTT. Translated: CASSQDALAGGPTQYF.

J is TRBJ1-1 and V is TRBV14; D is undetermined. The CDR3 is 14 amino acids. Trimming cost V 4 bases and J 4 bases, with 13 bases left between them. Germline V gene data show CDR1 as SGHDN and CDR2 as FVKESK. Here the CDR3 reads CASSPAGRGTEAFF. DNA of the CDR3: TGTGCCAGCAGCCCCGCAGGCCGGGGCACTGAAGCTTTCTTT.

This clone was seen only a few times. The chain links TRBV9 to TRBJ2-5, with 8 bases aligning to TRBD2. The V gene's germline CDR1 is SGDLS and CDR2 YYNGEE. The CDR3 extends over 15 amino acids. Trimming took 0 bases from V and 5 from J; bases not matched to a gene: 6. The CDR3 DNA sequence: TGTGCCAGCAGCGTAGCCCTCTTAGCGGGGGAGACCCAGTACTTC. This gives the protein CASSVALLAGETQYF.

This clone was picked up a small number of times. The chain is built from TRBV7-3 and TRBJ2-5; 8 bases map to TRBD1. This CDR3 spans 14 amino acids. Germline trimming cut 6 bases from V and 4 bases from J; bases unmatched to any gene: 7. Germline V CDR1 and CDR2: SGHTA, FQGTGA. This chain's CDR3 is CASSSDRGGETQYF. The CDR3 DNA reads TGTGCCAGCAGTTCAGACAGGGGTGGAGAGACCCAGTACTTC.

This rearrangement joins TRBV28 to TRBJ2-5; tentatively, D is TRBD2 (6 bases). CDR1 is MDHEN and CDR2 is SYDVKM in the germline V gene. This CDR3 comprises 15 residues. V was clipped by 0 bases and J by 2 bases, with 10 bases between them. Written as DNA, the CDR3 is TGTGCCAGCAGTTTATGGGGACTGAGACAAGAGACCCAGTACTTC. It encodes CASSLWGLRQETQYF.

This clone appeared a few times. J is TRBJ2-1 and V is TRBV30; 8 nucleotides agree with TRBD1. V lost 3 bases to trimming and J lost 10 bases; unmatched junction nucleotides: 5. The CDR3 consists of 12 residues. The germline CDR1 and CDR2 sequences are GTSNPN and SVGIG (reference sequence). The CDR3 DNA reads as TGTGCCTGGAGCGGGACAGGAGTAGAGCAGTTCTTC. Its protein is CAWSGTGVEQFF. Based on the CDR3 plus reference TRBV30 and TRBJ2-1, the full variable domain is SQTIHQWPATLVQPVGSPLSLECTVEGTSNPNLYWYRQAAGRGLQLLFYSVGIGQISSEVPQNLSASRPQDRQFILSSKKLLLSDSGFYLCAWSGTGVEQFFGPGTRLTVL.

This clone has only a few counts. V usage is TRBV10-3 and J usage is TRBJ1-4, with TRBD1 matching over 7 bases. Looked up from germline, CDR1 is ENHRY and CDR2 is SYGVKD. With V trimmed by 6 bases and J by 8 bases, 15 bases remained unmatched. The CDR3 has 16 amino acids. CDR3 amino acids: CAISPRADREEEKLFF. Written as DNA, the CDR3 is TGTGCCATCAGCCCCCGGGCTGACAGGGAAGAGGAAAAACTGTTTTTT.

The chain links TRBV7-2 to TRBJ1-3, with D hard to call. V was pared by 4 bases and J by 0 bases, with 10 bases between. In germline, CDR1 is SGHTA, CDR2 FQGNSA. This CDR3 spans 15 amino acids. The CDR3 reads CASSYRGSSGNTIYF. CDR3 nucleotide sequence: TGTGCCAGCAGCTACCGCGGGAGCTCTGGAAACACCATATATTTT.

The V and J genes are TRBV5-1 and TRBJ2-5; maybe TRBD1 (6 bases). From germline, CDR1 is SGHRS and CDR2 YFSETQ. The germline V and J ends were trimmed by 0 bases and 6 bases, with 15 bases remaining between them. CDR3 size: 15 residues. This CDR3 is CASSLAPAQGQTQYF. The CDR3 DNA follows: TGCGCCAGCAGCTTGGCCCCCGCGCAGGGGCAGACCCAGTACTTC.

This clone occurred a few times. The chain is built from TRBV9 and TRBJ2-7; 7 bases are shared with TRBD1. The germline CDR1 and CDR2 sequences are SGDLS and YYNGEE. The CDR3 contains 14 residues. V was clipped by 4 bases and J by 4 bases; unmatched bases: 8. The CDR3 protein is CASSKPDRRYEQYF. As DNA, the CDR3 is TGTGCCAGCAGCAAACCGGACAGGAGGTACGAGCAGTACTTC.

The V call is TRBV29-1, the J call TRBJ2-5; perhaps TRBD1 as D (5 bases). The V gene's germline CDR1 is SQVTM and CDR2 ANQGSEA. V was trimmed by 6 bases and J by 4 bases, leaving 15 bases between them. The CDR3 covers 13 residues. CDR3 protein: CSVRSGIRETQYF. In DNA form, the CDR3 reads TGCAGCGTGCGATCAGGGATCCGAGAGACCCAGTACTTC.

The chain carries TRBV6-5 and TRBJ2-2, with 8 bases that match TRBD2. The CDR3 sequence is 16 residues long. Germline CDR1 MNHEY, CDR2 SVGAGI. V was pared by 2 bases and J by 1 base, with 3 bases of the junction left unmatched. The CDR3 coding sequence is TGTGCCAGCAGTTACGAACTAGCGGAGAACACCGGGGAGCTGTTTTTT. This codes for CASSYELAENTGELFF.

This clone was seen a few times. The chain couples TRBV7-8 to TRBJ1-3; 7 bases are a match to TRBD1. Germline CDR1 reads SGHVS; CDR2 reads FQNEAQ. The CDR3 is 14 amino acids. V shed 11 bases, J shed 11 bases, and the junction held 18 bases outside the gene matches. CDR3: CASGRQMGQTSIYF. Written as DNA, the CDR3 is TGTGCCTCAGGAAGGCAAATGGGACAGACTTCCATATATTTT. Drawing the rest from reference TRBV7-8 and TRBJ1-3, the complete variable domain is GAGVSQSPRYKVAKRGQDVALRCDPISGHVSLFWYQQALGQGPEFLTYFQNEAQLDKSGLPSDRFFAERPEGSVSTLKIQRTQQEDSAVYLCASGRQMGQTSIYFGEGSWLTVV.

The J gene is TRBJ2-6, the V gene TRBV6-5; D is possibly TRBD1 (5 bases). V was shortened by 6 bases and J by 2 bases, with 11 bases between the two germline ends. The germline CDR1 and CDR2 sequences are MNHEY and SVGAGI. The CDR3 covers 15 residues. CDR3 amino acids: CASSARVTGANVLTF. The CDR3 nucleotides are TGTGCCAGCAGCGCCAGGGTAACTGGGGCCAACGTCCTGACTTTC.

The chain is built from TRBV9 and TRBJ1-1; no clear D. This CDR3 comprises 13 residues. CDR1 and CDR2 from the germline V gene are SGDLS and YYNGEE. V shed 3 bases and J shed 1 base, with 7 bases lying between them. The CDR3 DNA reads TGTGCCAGCAGCGGCGTTTGGAACACTGAAGCTTTCTTT. Protein sequence: CASSGVWNTEAFF. The whole variable domain, remainder taken from reference TRBV9 and TRBJ1-1, is DSGVTQTPKHLITATGQRVTLRCSPRSGDLSVYWYQQSLDQGLQFLIQYYNGEERAKGNILERFSAQQFPDLHSELNLSSLELGDSALYFCASSGVWNTEAFFGQGTRLTVV.

This rearrangement joins TRBV7-9 to TRBJ1-1; D ambiguous. Germline CDR1 reads SEHNR; CDR2 reads FQNEAQ (reference sequence). V was clipped by 4 bases and J by 1 base, with 7 bases between them. The CDR3 loop spans 13 amino acids. As DNA, the CDR3 is TGTGCCAGCAGCTCTACAGAGAACACTGAAGCTTTCTTT. It specifies CASSSTENTEAFF.

This clone was observed a handful of times. This chain connects TRBV12-2 to TRBJ2-1; no check of the table's D call, TRBD1, against the DNA was made. TRBV12-2 counts as a pseudogene. The CDR3 length is 14 residues. CDR3 nucleotide sequence: TGTGCAAGTCGGCACAGGGGTCGGGACAATGAGCAGTTCTTC. It encodes CASRHRGRDNEQFF.

The DNA of the CDR3 is TGTGCCAGCTCACCACCGGCCAGATCTCCCTACAATGAGCAGTTCTTC. Amino acid sequence: CASSPPARSPYNEQFF. The genes are TRBV18 and TRBJ2-1; D is uncertain. The germline gives CDR1 KGHSH, CDR2 LQKENI. The CDR3 has 16 residues. Trimming left V 0 bases short and J 2 bases short, with 11 bases between.

The chain has TRBV5-5 and TRBJ2-5, with D uncertain. The CDR3 is 12 amino acids. The V gene's germline CDR1 is SGHKS and CDR2 YYEKEE (reference sequence). V was pared by 1 base and J by 5 bases, with 6 bases between. CDR3 protein: CASSLLKETQYF. DNA for the CDR3: TGTGCCAGCAGCTTGCTAAAGGAGACCCAGTACTTC.

This clone appeared a few times. The chain combines TRBV28 with TRBJ1-2; D ambiguous. Trimming removed 2 bases from V and 2 bases from J, with 9 bases in between. The CDR3 extends over 14 amino acids. Germline V gives CDR1 MDHEN, CDR2 SYDVKM. The CDR3 reads CASSLEPTNYGYTF. The CDR3 region has the DNA TGTGCCAGCAGTTTAGAGCCAACCAACTATGGCTACACCTTC.

The table lists this clone with a few counts. Other nucleotide sequences in the sample specify the same CDR3. This chain's CDR3 is CASSVTGTYEQYF. DNA of the CDR3: TGTGCCAGCAGCGTGACGGGGACCTACGAGCAGTACTTC. The chain employs TRBV5-4 and TRBJ2-7, with D perhaps matching TRBD2 (5 bases). Germline assignment: CDR1 SGHNT and CDR2 YYREEE (reference sequence). V was shortened by 4 bases and J by 2 bases, with 10 bases between the two germline ends. The CDR3 extends over 13 amino acids. The complete variable domain, with remaining parts taken from reference TRBV5-4 and TRBJ2-7, reads ETGVTQSPTHLIKTRGQQVTLRCSSQSGHNTVSWYQQALGQGPQFIFQYYREEENGRGNFPPRFSGLQFPNYSSELNVNALELDDSALYLCASSVTGTYEQYFGPGTRLTVT.

The rearrangement links TRBV19 to TRBJ1-5, with 8 bases aligning to TRBD1. The CDR3 is 17 amino acids. Germline V gene data show CDR1 as LNHDA and CDR2 as SQIVND (reference sequence). V shed 6 bases and J 0 bases; nucleotides not matched to a gene: 10. The CDR3 loop is CASSGDRFAYSNQPQHF. CDR3 nucleotide sequence: TGTGCCAGTAGCGGGGACAGGTTCGCATATAGCAATCAGCCCCAGCATTTT.

This clone turned up a few times. J is TRBJ1-5 and V is TRBV7-9, with a possible D match to TRBD1 (5 bases). The CDR3 length is 17 residues. Per the germline V gene, CDR1 is SEHNR and CDR2 is FQNEAQ (reference sequence). The V end was cut by 5 bases, the J end by 0 bases, with 17 bases between. In DNA, the CDR3 is TGTGCCAGCAGCATAGACCAGGGATCCTATAGCAATCAGCCCCAGCATTTT. This codes for CASSIDQGSYSNQPQHF.

This clone was seen more than once but under ten times. CDR3 in amino acids: CASSPDRDKYEQYF. The CDR3 nucleotides read TGTGCCAGCAGCCCCGACAGGGATAAGTACGAGCAGTACTTC. The chain has TRBV7-8 and TRBJ2-7; 7 nucleotides match TRBD1. V gave up 5 bases and J gave up 4 bases; unmatched junction bases: 8. The V gene's germline CDR1 is SGHVS and CDR2 FQNEAQ. The CDR3 is made up of 14 amino acids.

V gene TRBV28 combines with J gene TRBJ1-5; D gene unclear. V was pared by 6 bases and J by 2 bases, with 17 bases between. This CDR3 is built from 16 residues. Germline V gene sequence: CDR1 MDHEN, CDR2 SYDVKM. CDR3 sequence: CASSWVGFGGNQPQHF. The DNA for the CDR3 is TGTGCCAGCAGCTGGGTCGGATTCGGGGGCAATCAGCCCCAGCATTTT.

The chain carries TRBV19 and TRBJ2-1; 7 nucleotides align to TRBD1. V lost 6 bases and J lost 0; bases outside the gene matches: 5. There are 15 residues in the CDR3. Germline V gene lookup returns CDR1 LNHDA and CDR2 SQIVND (reference sequence). The CDR3 nucleotides are TGTGCCAGTAGGCTGGACAGGTTCTCCTACAATGAGCAGTTCTTC. Its protein is CASRLDRFSYNEQFF.